This T cell receptor (beta chain) comes out of a study of shared clonotypes between healthy human individuals. The wider study: Used for every donor were three CD4 naive, three CD4 memory, two CD8 naive and one CD8 memory plate.

Study-level points and caveats: Naive subsets typically showed greater estimated richness than memory subsets.

The table came from immunoSEQ multiplex PCR; TCRdb's copy has only in-frame clones and leaves some out. This sample has about 980,000 clones, with around three quarters found just once. Germline CDR1 and CDR2: MNHNY and SVGAGI (reference sequence). Trimming removed 6 bases at V and 5 bases at J, with 16 bases between. This CDR3 has 14 residues. Of note for this clone: The antigen is unknown.

CD4+ cell separation produced CD45RA+ naive and CD45RA-negative memory subsets. Source material: memory CD4+ T cells sorted from blood. Subset denoted: CD45RA-negative fraction. The sequence derives from a man between 18 and 35 years old in good health. The chain recombines TRBV6-6 with TRBJ1-1; tentatively, D is TRBD1 (5 bases). The CDR3 sequence: CASSLGAGQTEAFF. CDR3 DNA sequence: TGTGCCAGCAGCCTAGGGGCGGGGCAAACTGAAGCTTTCTTT.